This T cell receptor beta chain stems from a study of CD8+CD57+ T cells in acquired aplastic anemia (dated by TCRdb to 2016 to 2019). About the study as a whole: DNA extracted from sorted CD4+ and CD8+ cells had a mean of about 3.3 ug, with a range of roughly 0.18 to 27.4 ug. For healthy donor samples, the average read count was about 10.8 million for CD4+ cells and approximately 11 million for CD8+ cells.

V gives up 0 bases and J gives up 3 bases, and the segment between their germline ends measures 14 bases. The germline V gene (reference sequence) gives CDR1 as LNHNV and CDR2 as YYDKDF. The CDR3 has 16 amino acids, counting the end cysteine and phenylalanine. Just the 48-base CDR3 DNA is kept, in frame starting at base 1. TCR repertoires of sorted CD4+ and CD8+ blood T cells from severe aplastic anemia patients and healthy subjects were deep-sequenced in the study. Ficoll-Paque density gradient centrifugation was used to isolate peripheral blood mononuclear cells. Before DNA extraction, CD4+ and CD8+ T cells were sorted with FACS or magnetic beads. The paper as a whole reports these results and caveats: Fewer than 30 CD8+ CDR3 sequences were found in both patients and controls but appeared to be highly expressed in patients and within the immunodominant clones of the patients. No significant difference in CD8+ Simpson's diversity was found between patients and healthy controls (P=0.060).

Genomic DNA served as template for TCR beta VDJ combination and CDR3 sequence profiling. An Illumina HiSeq 2000 was used for TCR repertoire sequencing. The paper's processing steps were these. TRBV/TRBJ rearrangement plots, CDR3 size and DJ length profiles, and Simpson's diversity index were used to evaluate the repertoires. Whichever DNA sequence was most abundant in the deep sequencing data was defined as the immunodominant clone. CDR3 amino acid sequences were screened for sharing across subjects and were compared with published repertoires and the VDJdb database. TCRdb reprocessing: public reads trimmed at Q25 with fastp, clones called with MiXCR, in-frame beta chains kept. Every CDR3 protein is listed once, alongside the most common genes and DNA of its rows. TCRdb's processing, not the authors', yielded these V and J calls. In this sample the table shows 200,000 to 250,000 distinct CDR3 sequences, about 59% of which occur a single time. Approximately 32% of the sample belongs to the ten largest clones.

A note on this clonotype: The antigen it recognizes is unknown. The record has no base qualities; no much larger clone is one base away.

This chain is built from TRBV15 and TRBJ1-2; the D gene cannot be named for sure. The sequencing sample was made of sorted CD4+, CD8+, or CD8+CD57+ T cells (not recorded which) from PBMCs. The clonotype originates from a human donor in good health. CDR3 protein: CATSREVFGSDYGYTF. Read as DNA, the sequence is TGTGCCACCAGCAGAGAGGTGTTCGGGTCCGACTATGGCTACACCTTC. Supplemented by the reference TRBV15 and TRBJ1-2 proteins around the CDR3, the complete variable domain is DAMVIQNPRYQVTQFGKPVTLSCSQTLNHNVMYWYQQKSSQAPKLLFHYYDKDFNNEADTPDNFQSRRPNTSFCFLDIRSPGLGDTAMYLCATSREVFGSDYGYTFGSGTRLTVV.